The TCR beta chain described here comes from a study of CD8 T cells in ankylosing spondylitis. TCRdb passed the 5' RACE reads through MiXCR, listing each CDR3 protein once. The table shows 100,000 to 150,000 distinct CDR3 sequences, with roughly 9% occurring only once. Germline trimming cut 4 bases from V and 3 bases from J; bases unmatched to any gene: 6. CDR1 is LGHNA, CDR2 YNFKEQ, per germline. This CDR3 is 15 amino acids long. The table lists this clonotype with a few counts. This chain uses TRBV4-2 with TRBJ1-5; TRBD1 matches at 7 bases. The source is a male donor with ankylosing spondylitis or in good health (not recorded which). The sequenced material came from blood, either unsorted or a sorted T cell fraction (not recorded which). The chain's CDR3 is CASSPGTAINQPQHF. The CDR3 DNA follows: TGTGCCAGCAGCCCTGGGACAGCTATCAATCAGCCCCAGCATTTT.